This T cell receptor (beta chain) was documented in a study of B cell selection in AIRE deficiency (dated by TCRdb to between 2018 and 2020). For context, the study as a whole: TCRbeta repertoires of sorted blood CD4+ conventional T cells and regulatory T cells were compared between AIRE-deficient patients and healthy controls. The TCR-sequenced cohort comprised roughly 5 AIRE-deficient APECED patients and roughly 5 healthy control donors.

For sorting, conventional CD4 T cells were defined as CD4+CD127+ cells. APECED syndrome was present in the AIRE-deficient patients. Tconv and Treg cells for TCRbeta sequencing were sorted on a FACSAria flow cytometer. Sorted cells were collected into 5-ml round-bottom polystyrene tubes, and dry cell pellets were frozen at -80°C before sequencing. The immunoSEQ platform was used for TCRbeta chain sequencing. The published analysis was carried out like this. Pooled conventional T cell repertoires yielded some 1x10^5 distinct in-frame TCRbeta sequences from patients and about 1.3x10^5 from healthy donors. Treg TCRbeta sequences found in two or more individuals were classed as public, and these public Treg TCRbeta sequences were then looked for in Tconv repertoires. Group differences were tested with Mann-Whitney U tests and Bonferroni-Dunn correction in GraphPad Prism 7.03. Held by TCRdb, this immuneACCESS table contains in-frame sequences only and omits some clones. Under half of the omission traces to an unresolved V gene where checked; the cause of the rest is unknown. The V and J calls and clone size were taken over from that table, and D and trimming were inferred from the DNA. A total of tens of thousands of clones appear in this sample, about 98% of them only once. The ten biggest clones cover under 0.2% of the sample.

Results the study describes overall, beyond this receptor: Shared Treg sequences had shorter CDR3s, which reflects a bias toward rearrangements containing few non-templated nucleotide insertions. Tconv and Treg cells from AIRE-deficient patients showed TCRBV gene usage, CDR3 length and TCR diversity similar to those of healthy donors. Roughly 32% of the Treg TCRbeta sequences shared among healthy donors were found in patient Tconv cells, which suggests that Treg-biased clones were diverted into the Tconv compartment. Only TCRbeta chains were sequenced, and more than 30% of the Treg sequences shared among healthy donors were also detected in healthy Tconv cells, possibly owing to differing TCRalpha chains. Among 3,500 to 4,500 shared Treg TCRbeta sequences, 25% to 35% were shared exclusively among healthy donors and less than 10% exclusively among patients, which suggests that Treg selection is less efficient in the absence of AIRE.

From the cysteine up to the phenylalanine, the CDR3 has a length of 12 residues. Only the CDR3 portion is preserved as DNA: 36 bases, with reading frame beginning at the first base. The germline V gene sets CDR1 to ENHRY and CDR2 to SYGVKD. The germline V and J ends show losses of 6 bases and 5 bases respectively, and no gene match explains 2 bases of the junction. Concerning this clone: The target of this receptor is not known. Per-nucleotide qualities are absent, and no much larger clonotype sits a single base away.

The material sequenced was conventional CD4+ T cells sorted from PBMCs. The clonotype originates from a human donor with AIRE deficiency. The chain employs TRBV10-3 and TRBJ2-7; TRBD1 agrees with 9 junctional bases. The CDR3 protein: CAIRGQGDEQYF. The DNA sequence reads TGTGCCATCAGGGGACAGGGAGACGAGCAGTACTTC.